This T cell receptor (beta chain) was sequenced during a study of CD8 T cells in ankylosing spondylitis. Study-wide results and limits: Blood from ankylosing spondylitis patients appeared to carry a characteristic roughly eight-variant TCR beta motif.

TCRdb passed the 5' RACE reads through MiXCR, listing each CDR3 protein once. The sample consists of some 140,000 distinct CDR3 sequences, 6% to 8% of them appearing once. V was cut by 4 bases and J by 3 bases, with 7 bases left in between. CDR1 MNHNS and CDR2 SASEGT come from the germline V gene. CDR3 size: 13 residues. Concerning this clonotype: Its antigen remains unidentified.

Sequenced sample: blood, either unsorted or a sorted T cell fraction (not recorded which). J is TRBJ1-5 and V is TRBV6-1; no firm D call. The TCR comes from a female donor with ankylosing spondylitis or in good health (not recorded which). CDR3: CASSVGLNQPQHF. CDR3 bases: TGTGCCAGCAGTGTCGGCCTCAATCAGCCCCAGCATTTT.